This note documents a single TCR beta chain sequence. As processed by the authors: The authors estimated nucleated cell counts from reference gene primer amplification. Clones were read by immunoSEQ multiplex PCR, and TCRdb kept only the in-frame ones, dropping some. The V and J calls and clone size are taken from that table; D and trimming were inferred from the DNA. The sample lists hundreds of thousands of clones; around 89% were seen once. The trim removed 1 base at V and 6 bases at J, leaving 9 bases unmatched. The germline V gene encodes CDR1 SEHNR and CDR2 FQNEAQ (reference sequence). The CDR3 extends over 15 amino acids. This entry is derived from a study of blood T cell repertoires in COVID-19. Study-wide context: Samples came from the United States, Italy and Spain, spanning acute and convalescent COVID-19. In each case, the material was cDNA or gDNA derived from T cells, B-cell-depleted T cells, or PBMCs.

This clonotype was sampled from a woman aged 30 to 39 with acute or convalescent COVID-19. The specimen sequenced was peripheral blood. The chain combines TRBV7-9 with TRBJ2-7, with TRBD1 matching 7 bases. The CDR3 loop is CASSLEGGASREQYF. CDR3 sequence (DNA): TGTGCCAGCAGCTTAGAAGGGGGCGCATCTCGCGAGCAGTACTTC.